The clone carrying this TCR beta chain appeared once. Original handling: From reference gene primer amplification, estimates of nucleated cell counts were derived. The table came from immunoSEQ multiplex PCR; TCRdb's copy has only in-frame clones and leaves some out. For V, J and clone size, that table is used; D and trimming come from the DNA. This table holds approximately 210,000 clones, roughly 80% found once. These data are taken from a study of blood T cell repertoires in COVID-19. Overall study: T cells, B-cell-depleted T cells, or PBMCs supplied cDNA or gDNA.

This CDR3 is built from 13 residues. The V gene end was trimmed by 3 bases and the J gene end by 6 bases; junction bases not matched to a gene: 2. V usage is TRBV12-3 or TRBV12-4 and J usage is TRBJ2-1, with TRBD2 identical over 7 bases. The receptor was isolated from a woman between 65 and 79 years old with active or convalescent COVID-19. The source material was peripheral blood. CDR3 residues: CASSFQRGNEQFF. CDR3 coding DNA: TGTGCCAGCAGTTTCCAGCGGGGCAATGAGCAGTTCTTC.